The 5 T cell receptor beta chains in this list originate from one sample, sequenced in a study of blood T cell repertoires in COVID-19. The protocol was immunoSEQ multiplex PCR, while the TCRdb copy is restricted to in-frame clones and leaves out a portion. This sample has about 300,000 clones, with about 88% found just once. The sample consisted of peripheral blood. The receptors shown here come from a man aged 65 to 85 with acute or convalescent COVID-19.

The chain uses TRBV7-9 and TRBJ1-4, with 9 bases lining up with TRBD1. Germline V gives CDR1 SEHNR, CDR2 FQNEAQ (reference sequence). The CDR3 is 15 amino acids. Germline trimming cut 5 bases from V and 6 bases from J; bases unmatched to any gene: 7. CDR3 amino acids: CASSSAGQGHEKLFF. CDR3 bases: TGTGCCAGCAGCAGCGCGGGACAGGGACATGAAAAACTGTTTTTT.

The chain joins TRBV3-1 (or the pseudogene TRBV3-2) to TRBJ2-5; tentative D call: TRBD2 (6 bases). V lost 2 bases and J lost 5, with 18 bases in between. The germline CDR1 and CDR2 sequences are LGHDT and YNNKEL (reference sequence). The CDR3 has 16 amino acids. CDR3 in amino acids: CASSQSRGAGLETQYF. CDR3 DNA sequence: TGTGCCAGCAGCCAAAGCAGAGGGGCGGGGTTGGAGACCCAGTACTTC.

This clone is a singleton in its sample. The chain combines TRBV24-1 with TRBJ2-3; tentative D call: TRBD1 (6 bases). The CDR3 is 14 amino acids. Germline assignment: CDR1 KGHDR and CDR2 SFDVKD. Between the trimmed V and J ends, which lost 5 bases and 0 bases, there was a span of 8 bases. DNA for the CDR3: TGTGCCACCAGTGGGACAGAGAGCACAGATACGCAGTATTTT. Protein product: CATSGTESTDTQYF.

The chain is built from TRBV19 and TRBJ1-5; D is perhaps TRBD1 (6 bases). Germline values: CDR1 LNHDA, CDR2 SQIVND (reference sequence). CDR3 size: 16 residues. The V end lost 6 bases, the J end lost 0 bases, and 15 bases lay between the germline ends. The CDR3 loop reads CASSVSGVNSNQPQHF. CDR3 coding DNA: TGTGCCAGTAGCGTCTCAGGGGTAAATAGCAATCAGCCCCAGCATTTT.

J is TRBJ1-5 and V is TRBV27; 9 bases are shared with TRBD1. The CDR3 covers 14 residues. CDR1 MNHEY and CDR2 SMNVEV come from the germline V gene (reference sequence). The V gene end was trimmed by 6 bases and the J gene end by 6 bases; junction bases not matched to a gene: 6. The CDR3 DNA sequence: TGTGCCAGCAGCCTACAGGGGGCAGCTCAGCCCCAGCATTTT. This gives the protein CASSLQGAAQPQHF.